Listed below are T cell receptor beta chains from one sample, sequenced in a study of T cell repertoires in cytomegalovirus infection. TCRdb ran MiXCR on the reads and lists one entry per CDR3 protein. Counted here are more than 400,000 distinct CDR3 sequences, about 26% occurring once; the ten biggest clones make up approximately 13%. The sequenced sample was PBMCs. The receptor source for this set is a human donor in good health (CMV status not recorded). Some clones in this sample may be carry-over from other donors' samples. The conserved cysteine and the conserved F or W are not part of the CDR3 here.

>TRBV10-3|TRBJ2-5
ATRSRADQETQY
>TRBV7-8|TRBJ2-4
ASSITGLNIQY
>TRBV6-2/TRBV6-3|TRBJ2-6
ASRDGTGASGANVLT
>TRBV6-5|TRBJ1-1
ASSYSSGFEAF
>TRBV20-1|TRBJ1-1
SARGTGNTEAF
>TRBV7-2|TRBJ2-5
ASSSYGTQETQY
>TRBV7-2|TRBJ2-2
ASRRTGETNTGELF
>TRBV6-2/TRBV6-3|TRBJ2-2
ASSRLGGANTGELF
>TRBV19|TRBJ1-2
ASSITQGSYGYT
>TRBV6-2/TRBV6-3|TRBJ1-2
ASSRPDPGGYT
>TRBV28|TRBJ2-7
ASSTHETSYEQY
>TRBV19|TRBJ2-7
ASSIKTSVSYEQY
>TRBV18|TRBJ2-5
ASSPRTGKQETQY
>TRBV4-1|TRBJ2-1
ASSPRTGNFDEQF
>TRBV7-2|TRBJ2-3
ASTPGVTDTQY
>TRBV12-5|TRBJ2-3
ASGQSNTDTQY
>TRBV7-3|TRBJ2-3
ASSSTGDTDTQY
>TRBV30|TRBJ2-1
AWSPTSGRVGQF
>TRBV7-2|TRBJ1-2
ASSPLEALINYGYT
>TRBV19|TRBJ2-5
ASSLVAGTFQETQY
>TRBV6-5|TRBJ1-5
ASSSLRGANQPQH
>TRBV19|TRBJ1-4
ASSFDLREKLF
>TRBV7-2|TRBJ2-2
ASSPQRLTGELF
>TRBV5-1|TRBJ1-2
ASSFHRVNYGYT
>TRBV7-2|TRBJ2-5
ASSLVILGVKETQY
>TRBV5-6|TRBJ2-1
ASSLVAPNEQF
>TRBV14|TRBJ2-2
ASSQEEPPTGELF
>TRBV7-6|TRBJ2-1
ASGPDRGNYNEQF
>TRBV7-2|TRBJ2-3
ASCRLAGGQDTQY
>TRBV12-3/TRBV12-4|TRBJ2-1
ASSPQRAPGGEQF
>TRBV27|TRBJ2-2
ASSLVAGASTGELF
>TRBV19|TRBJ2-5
ASSITPRGLVETQY
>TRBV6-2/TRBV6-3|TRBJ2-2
ASSYRSANTGELF
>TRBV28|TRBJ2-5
ASVQAGGATQY
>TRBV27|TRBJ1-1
ASSPRLGSRMNTEAF
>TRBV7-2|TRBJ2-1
ASSFDGRRANEQF
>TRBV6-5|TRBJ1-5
ASSPVDNQPQH
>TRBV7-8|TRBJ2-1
ASSSLVLSQF